One and the same sample provided the 14 T cell receptor beta chains below, sequenced in a study of blood T cell repertoires in COVID-19 (dated by TCRdb to about 2020). Library creation used the immunoSEQ multiplex PCR assay. TCRdb took this table from immuneACCESS and kept in-frame rearrangements with V and J called. Such tables lack part of the clones; where checked against another copy, unresolved V genes explain under half of the gap, and the rest is unexplained. Present in this sample are around 100,000 clones, approximately 80% of which were seen just once. 20% to 25% of the sample belongs to the ten largest clones. The specimen was peripheral blood. These receptors were taken from a man between 70 and 80 years old with active or convalescent COVID-19.

The chain couples TRBV5-5 to TRBJ2-7, with no clear D. Germline V gene sequence: CDR1 SGHKS, CDR2 YYEKEE (reference sequence). The V end was cut by 2 bases, the J end by 4 bases, with 13 bases between. The CDR3 runs 14 residues. The CDR3 reads CASSFAQLPYEQYF. The CDR3 region has the DNA TGTGCCAGCAGCTTCGCACAGCTCCCTTACGAGCAGTACTTC.

Here the CDR3 reads CASSVDWGDPYEQYF. CDR3 in DNA: TGTGCCAGCAGCGTAGATTGGGGGGACCCCTACGAGCAGTACTTC. The genes are TRBV9 and TRBJ2-7; D might be TRBD2 (6 bases). CDR3 length: 15 residues. Trimming removed 0 bases at V and 2 bases at J, with 12 bases between. In germline, CDR1 is SGDLS, CDR2 YYNGEE.

The V call is TRBV5-1, the J call TRBJ1-1; TRBD1 might be the D (6 bases). The germline gives CDR1 SGHRS, CDR2 YFSETQ. The CDR3 contains 15 residues. The ends were cut back, 4 bases at V and 1 base at J, with 14 bases in the middle. Here the CDR3 DNA reads TGCGCCAGCAGCAGAGGGACATTAGGGAACACTGAAGCTTTCTTT. This codes for CASSRGTLGNTEAFF.

CDR3 sequence reads: CASSEAPRAGQPQHF. CDR3 nucleotides: TGTGCCAGCAGTGAAGCGCCCAGGGCCGGCCAGCCCCAGCATTTT. The V call is TRBV6-1, the J call TRBJ1-5, with a possible D match to TRBD1 (5 bases). The CDR3 sequence is 15 residues long. V shed 0 bases and J shed 7 bases, with 13 bases lying between them. The germline V gene encodes CDR1 MNHNS and CDR2 SASEGT.

This sequence joins TRBV14 and TRBJ2-3, with D possibly being TRBD2 (6 bases). V was clipped by 0 bases and J by 8 bases, with 9 bases between them. This CDR3 has 13 amino acids. Germline-derived CDR1 and CDR2 are SGHDN and FVKESK. The CDR3 region has the DNA TGTGCCAGCAGCCAAGATCGGAGGGGTACGCAGTATTTT. Protein product: CASSQDRRGTQYF.

The chain recombines TRBV10-3 with TRBJ2-5, with 13 nucleotides matching TRBD2. Germline CDR1 reads ENHRY; CDR2 reads SYGVKD. V was clipped by 6 bases and J by 2 bases; unmatched bases: 0. CDR3 length: 14 residues. The CDR3 DNA reads as TGTGCCATCAGGACTAGCGGGGGGCAAGAGACCCAGTACTTC. Translated, it gives CAIRTSGGQETQYF.

This clone appeared a single time. The V call is TRBV2, the J call TRBJ2-3; possible D gene TRBD1, 6 bases. Germline CDR1 reads SNHLY; CDR2 reads FYNNEI. Trimming removed 1 base from V and 2 bases from J, with 10 bases in between. The CDR3 length is 15 residues. CDR3 sequence reads: CASSEDRQATDTQYF. CDR3 bases: TGTGCCAGCAGTGAAGACCGACAGGCCACAGATACGCAGTATTTT.

This clone was seen a few times. V gene TRBV28 combines with J gene TRBJ1-5; D is unclear. The V gene lost 5 bases and the J gene lost 0 bases, with 11 bases spanning the gap. The V gene's germline CDR1 is MDHEN and CDR2 SYDVKM. The length of the CDR3 is 15 residues. The CDR3 loop reads CASSPLTRSNQPQHF. The CDR3 region has the DNA TGTGCCAGCAGTCCCCTGACACGTAGCAATCAGCCCCAGCATTTT.

This clone was counted between two and nine times. The rearrangement uses TRBV3-1 (or the pseudogene TRBV3-2) and TRBJ1-1; D remains unclear. Germline CDR1 LGHDT, CDR2 YNNKEL (reference sequence). Trimming stripped 1 base from V and 7 bases from J, with 10 bases between. The CDR3 has 13 amino acids. The CDR3 loop is CASSQGYRGEAFF. The DNA of the CDR3 is TGTGCCAGCAGCCAAGGTTATCGGGGTGAAGCTTTCTTT.

A note on this clone: Since a much larger clone is just one base distant, this may be a read error. This rearrangement joins TRBV12-3 or TRBV12-4 to TRBJ2-2, with D hard to call. There are 13 residues in the CDR3. V gave up 2 bases and J gave up 5 bases, with 6 bases separating them. CDR3 residues: CASSLYGTGELFF. The CDR3 DNA follows: TGTGCCAGCAGTTTATACGGGACCGGGGAGCTGTTTTTT.

The chain is built from TRBV3-1 (or the pseudogene TRBV3-2) and TRBJ2-1, with TRBD2 matching 8 bases. Trimming cost V 0 bases and J 0 bases; bases outside gene matches: 10. Germline loops: CDR1 LGHDT, CDR2 YNNKEL (reference sequence). This CDR3 contains 19 residues. The CDR3 bases are TGTGCCAGCAGCCAAGAGGCAAAGCGGGGGTACTTCTCCTACAATGAGCAGTTCTTC. Encoded protein: CASSQEAKRGYFSYNEQFF.

The J gene is TRBJ2-7, the V gene TRBV3-1 (or the pseudogene TRBV3-2); 10 nucleotides match TRBD2. Germline V gives CDR1 LGHDT, CDR2 YNNKEL (reference sequence). This CDR3 region has 16 residues. V gave up 0 bases and J gave up 3 bases; unmatched junction bases: 5. The DNA for the CDR3 is TGTGCCAGCAGCCAAGAAACGAGCGGGAGGGGCTACGAGCAGTACTTC. Translated: CASSQETSGRGYEQYF.

This clone was recorded a few times. CDR3 coding DNA: TGTGCCAGCAGCCAAGAAACTGAGTCTGACGAGCAGTACTTC. Translating gives CASSQETESDEQYF. This chain joins TRBV4-2 and TRBJ2-7; D unclear. CDR1 and CDR2 from the germline V gene are LGHNA and YNFKEQ. The CDR3 runs 14 residues. Trimming stripped 0 bases from V and 5 bases from J, with 11 bases between.

V usage is TRBV5-1 and J usage is TRBJ2-3; D unresolved. Germline V CDR1 and CDR2: SGHRS, YFSETQ. CDR3 length equals 13 residues. V was trimmed by 1 base and J by 3 bases, leaving 6 bases between them. CDR3 in DNA: TGCGCCAGCAGCTTGATAGTAACAGATACGCAGTATTTT. Translating it yields CASSLIVTDTQYF.